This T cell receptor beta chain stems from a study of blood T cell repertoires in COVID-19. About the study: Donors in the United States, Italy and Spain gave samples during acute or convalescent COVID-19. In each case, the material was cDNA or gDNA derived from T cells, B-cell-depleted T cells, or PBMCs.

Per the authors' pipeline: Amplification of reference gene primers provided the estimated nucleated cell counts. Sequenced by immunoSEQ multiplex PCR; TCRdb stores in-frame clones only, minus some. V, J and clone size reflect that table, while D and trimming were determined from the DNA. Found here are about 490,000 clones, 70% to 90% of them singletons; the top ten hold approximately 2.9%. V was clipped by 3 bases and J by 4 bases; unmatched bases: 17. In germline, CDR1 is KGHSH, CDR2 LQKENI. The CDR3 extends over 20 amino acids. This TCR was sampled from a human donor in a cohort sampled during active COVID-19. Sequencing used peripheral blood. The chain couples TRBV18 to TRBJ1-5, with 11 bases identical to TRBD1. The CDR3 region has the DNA TGTGCCAGCTCACCTTACCCGGGACAGGGGGTACATACTCGGAATCAGCCCCAGCATTTT. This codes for CASSPYPGQGVHTRNQPQHF.